The source of this TCR beta chain is a study of cytomegalovirus exposure and HLA in healthy donors (dated by TCRdb to 2016 to 2017). For context, the study as a whole: An earlier analysis of roughly 610 of the donors reported about 300 Gb of sequence data and 117 million unique TCR beta sequences obtained from some 170 million T cells. About 300 gigabases of sequencing data and tens of millions of unique TCR sequences were included in an early release covering around 600 HLA-typed donors. Among the roughly 430 genotyped donors, about 85% belonged to the genetic ancestry cluster associated with self-reported Caucasian donors. The number of typed donors differed by locus: about 620-630 for A, B, C, DRB1 and DQB1; 522 for DQA1; fewer than 610 for DPA1; and 450 to 480 for DPB1. A later genetic analysis used genome-wide SNP genotypes for about 55% of the 666 donors, treating that subset as a discovery cohort. To decide whether each TCR beta V gene segment behaved as functional or pseudogenic, an earlier analysis of approximately 620 of the donors relied on high-throughput TCR beta sequencing. Among about 360 genotyped donors of the cohort, an average of 235,054 unique TCR beta nucleotide sequences were sequenced per donor, roughly 20% of them non-productive. Roughly 5 DR-DQ haplotypes were handled as single units for association and clustering, since linkage in the cohort was strong. The study used immunosequencing to profile the T cell repertoires of approximately 640 subjects and linked those repertoires to cytomegalovirus serostatus. Every repertoire in the discovery cohort had been generated on one and the same sequencing platform. In the later analysis, no new phenotypic data were used to find candidate immune exposures; instead, reliance was placed on TCR beta sequences and their occurrence across donors. To study patterns of TCR occurrence, a later analysis re-analyzed previously published TCR beta repertoires from hundreds of donors and added high-resolution HLA genotyping. Class I and class II HLA loci were covered by the typing at four-digit resolution. Donor age, sex, ethnicity and CMV serostatus were compiled together with the repertoire data. High-throughput TCR immunosequencing, statistical association of individual TCRs with disease status, and machine learning were combined to predict cytomegalovirus infection status. In addition to the first cohort of 650 to 750 subjects, a separate validation cohort of 130 or so different subjects was used. The study aimed to test whether cataloging public T cell receptors could reveal signatures of past pathogen exposure.

Libraries came from the immunoSEQ multiplex PCR assay. A mixture of 60 forward primers for TCR Vbeta segments and 13 reverse primers for TCR Jbeta segments was used in the multiplex PCR. The CDR3 region of rearranged TCR beta genes was amplified from genomic DNA by a multiplex PCR assay. The Illumina HiSeq System was used to sequence the amplified TCR beta libraries as 87-base-pair reads. The original pipeline was this. In a later analysis, some 80 million unique TCR beta chains were counted across the 690 or so repertoires, and roughly 11 million of these chains were shared by at least two donors. A nearest-neighbor algorithm error-corrected the raw reads and collapsed the reads into unique sequences, merging closely related sequences to remove PCR and sequencing errors. To assign V, D and J gene segments, CDR3 sequences were aligned to IMGT reference sequences. For a sequence to be retained, at least a six-nucleotide match to both a V gene segment and a J gene segment was required. A rearrangement counted as productive if the CDR3 had no stop codons and remained in frame with V and J, and every other rearrangement counted as non-productive. CDR3 was defined by IMGT convention, running from the second conserved V-encoded cysteine to the conserved J-encoded phenylalanine. Sequences without an unambiguous match to a single V gene segment were excluded from the earlier analysis of 450 to 650 of the donors. An earlier analysis of 500 to 700 of the donors classified V segments as functional when productive rearrangements were above 56.7% and as segregating when the standard deviation between donors was above 5%. A statistical classification framework was built for diagnosing cytomegalovirus status from the catalog of TCR beta chain sequences. In a later analysis, TCR nucleotide sequences were compared against IMGT/GENE-DB human TR gene sequences so that V and J genes could be assigned. In a later analysis, CDR3 sequences and most-parsimonious VDJ recombination scenarios were assigned using the TCRdist pipeline. In a later analysis, each TCR beta chain was defined by its CDR3 amino acid sequence together with its V-gene family, and reads without a unique V-gene family were excluded. As a way to deal with suspected cross-contamination and a sequencing artifact, a later analysis dropped 450 to 600 nucleotide sequences that were highly shared and had low generation probability. For each public chain, a later analysis derived a clonal expansion index from normalized ranks of inferred template counts within each repertoire. In a later analysis, generation probabilities were computed with a VDJ recombination model fitted to out-of-frame rearrangements, and the resulting probabilities were checked against IGoR. In a later analysis, TCR-TCR, TCR-HLA and TCR-CMV co-occurrence was scored with hypergeometric tests, and a repertoire-size bias correction was applied to TCR pairs. False discovery rates were estimated in a later analysis by permuting HLA or CMV assignments 20 times. In a later analysis, co-occurring TCRs were grouped with DBSCAN, and TCRdist sequence similarity was added when clustering was performed within HLA-allele-positive subsets. Repertoires with fewer than 30,000 or more than 120,000 public chains were left out of co-occurrence clustering, as were a few repertoires with anomalous nucleotide sharing. As stored in TCRdb, this immuneACCESS dataset retains in-frame rearrangements with V and J assigned. A fraction of the clones does not appear; measured against another copy, unresolved V genes explain less than half of the discrepancy, and the remainder lacks a known reason. That table gives V, J and clone size, and the DNA gave D and trimming. The sample includes about 130,000 clones, with roughly 10% observed a single time. 1.8% of the sample is in the top ten clones.

Based on the germline V gene, the CDR1 and CDR2 sequences are MNHEY and SVGAGI. The cysteine opens and the phenylalanine closes a CDR3 of 15 amino acids. CDR3 DNA is the only sequence kept; it has 45 bases, read in frame from the first base. Trimming takes 2 bases off V and 4 bases off J; junction bases not matched to a gene: 6. In its sample, this clone was seen a few times. Its recognized antigen is unknown. Base-call qualities are not available, and no considerably larger clone is one nucleotide away. The cohort consisted of approximately 690 healthy bone marrow donors. All cohort members were sampled while nominally healthy, although unrecorded immune exposures were likely present. The donor tested CMV seronegative and was one of the 352 seronegative cohort members. A peripheral blood sample was collected from each donor, and TCR beta sequencing was performed on peripheral blood mononuclear cells. Genomic DNA extraction from the blood cell samples was performed with the Qiagen DNeasy Blood Extraction Kit.

General findings and caveats noted by the study authors: The only immune exposure information available for the cohort was CMV serostatus. A few of the identified cytomegalovirus-associated TCR beta chains were confirmed in vitro to be specific for cytomegalovirus antigens. Most TCR sequences were seen in very few donors, while some public TCRs were found in many individuals. The presence/absence analyses assumed that sequencing depth was roughly uniform across donors, and that assumption may not be true. The study listed around 160 TCR beta chains as associated with cytomegalovirus. Cytomegalovirus status was reported to be diagnosed by the classifier with high specificity and sensitivity in both the original and validation cohorts. The earlier analysis of nearly 600 of the donors excluded seventeen rarely observed V segments, including chromosome 9 orphons, because counts were too low. Linkage disequilibrium might explain the correlated functional status among segregating V segments, but an unknown experimental factor could not be ruled out. The authors suggested that the approach could potentially be generalized to other disease states and immunological phenotypes. A later genetic analysis reported fewer N-insertions in productive TCRs among donors in an Asian-associated ancestry cluster than the roughly 700-donor mean. Specific HLA alleles were associated with 16,951 TCR beta sequences at a false discovery rate of 0.05 in a later analysis. In an earlier analysis of about 600 of the donors, most TCR beta V segments appeared in productive rearrangements about 87% or about 30% of the time, broadly matching IMGT annotations. Only TCR beta chains were sequenced in this cohort, and the absence of alpha or paired-chain data limited detectable features. The 87-base-pair reads could not distinguish some IMGT-functional V segments, including TRBV6-2 and TRBV6-3, so those segments were excluded. A cluster of highly shared sequence variants was judged likely to be a technical artifact of the sequencing pipeline. A further reported finding was that TCR beta sequences accurately predicted the HLA-A and HLA-B alleles for most subjects in the first cohort. In a later analysis, most CMV-associated TCR beta chains were found to appear HLA-restricted, with HLA associations seemingly driven largely by CMV exposure. Because HLA typing was missing for some donors at each locus, association tests included only the typed subset. A later analysis found that HLA-associated TCR beta chains were more clonally expanded and had lower generation probabilities than equally common non-associated chains. In a later genetic analysis, a missense DCLRE1C variant was associated with V-gene and J-gene trimming of TCR beta chains, and the association was replicated in an independent cohort. According to a later analysis, parvovirus B19, influenza, CMV and Epstein-Barr virus appeared linked to several top co-occurrence clusters. Assigning TCR associations to individual alleles was difficult when HLA alleles, especially DR and DQ, strongly co-occurred. In a later analysis, the rate of TCR association differed among HLA loci, with DRB1 alleles having the most associated TCRs and HLA-C alleles having the fewest.

The source of this sequence is a man between 50 and 59 years old in good health and CMV-seronegative. The sample comprised PBMCs. Here the chain combines TRBV6-5 and TRBJ2-5; the central 8 bases match TRBD1. CDR3 region: CASSYGSGGRETQYF. The nucleotide sequence reads TGTGCCAGCAGTTACGGATCAGGGGGCCGAGAGACCCAGTACTTC.